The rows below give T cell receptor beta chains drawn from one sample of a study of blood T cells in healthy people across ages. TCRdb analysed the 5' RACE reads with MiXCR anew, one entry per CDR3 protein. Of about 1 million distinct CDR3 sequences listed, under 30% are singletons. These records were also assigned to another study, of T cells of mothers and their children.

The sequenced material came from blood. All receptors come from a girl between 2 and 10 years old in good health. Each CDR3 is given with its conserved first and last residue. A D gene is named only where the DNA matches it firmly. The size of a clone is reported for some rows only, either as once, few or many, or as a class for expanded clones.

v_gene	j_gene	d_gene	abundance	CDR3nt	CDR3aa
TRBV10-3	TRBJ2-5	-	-	TGTGCCATCAGGGGGGTCGGGGAGACCCAGTACTTC	CAIRGVGETQYF
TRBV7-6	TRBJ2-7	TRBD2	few	TGTGCCAGCAGCTTACTGGAGAATCGGGGGGGCGAGCAGTACTTC	CASSLLENRGGEQYF
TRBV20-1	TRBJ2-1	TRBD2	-	TGCAGTGCTAGCAGGACTAGCGGTTTTTACAATGAGCAGTTCTTC	CSASRTSGFYNEQFF
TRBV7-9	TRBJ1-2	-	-	TGTGCCAGCAGCGCCGACTACTATGGCTACACCTTC	CASSADYYGYTF
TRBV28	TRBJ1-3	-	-	TGTGCCAGCAGTTTATATCCAGGGAGATTACTCTCTGGAAACACCATATATTTT	CASSLYPGRLLSGNTIYF
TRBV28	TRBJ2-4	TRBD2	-	TGTGCCAGCAGTTTTATCCGGACTAGCGGGACTGAAAACATTCAGTACTTC	CASSFIRTSGTENIQYF
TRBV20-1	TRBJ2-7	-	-	TGCAGTGCTAGAGATCGAGGCTCAGCAACCTACGAGCAGTACTTC	CSARDRGSATYEQYF
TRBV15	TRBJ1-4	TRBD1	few	TGTGCCACCAGCGGCCGACAGGGAAAGGATGAAAAACTGTTTTTT	CATSGRQGKDEKLFF
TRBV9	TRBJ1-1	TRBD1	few	TGTGCCAGCAGCGTAGGGAGGGACAGGGAGGCTTTCTTT	CASSVGRDREAFF
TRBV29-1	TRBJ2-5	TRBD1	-	TGCAGCGTACCTATCGGACAGGGGGGAGAGACCCAGTACTTC	CSVPIGQGGETQYF
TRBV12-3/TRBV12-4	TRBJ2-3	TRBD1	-	TGTGCCAGCAGTTCTGACAGGGTTCGCACAGATACGCAGTATTTT	CASSSDRVRTDTQYF
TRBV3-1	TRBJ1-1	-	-	TGTGCCAGCAGCCAAGAGACCACTGAAGCTTTCTTT	CASSQETTEAFF
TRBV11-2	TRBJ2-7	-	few	TGTGCCAGCAGCTCAAACCCCGACACCGGGACTCTACGAGGCGAGCAGTACTTC	CASSSNPDTGTLRGEQYF
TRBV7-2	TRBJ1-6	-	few	TGTGCCAGCAGCTTAGCGGGAGGGAACGCTTCACCCCTCCACTTT	CASSLAGGNASPLHF
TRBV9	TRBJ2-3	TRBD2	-	TGTGCCAGCAGCGTCCTAACTAGCGGTAGTACAGATGCGCAGTATTTT	CASSVLTSGSTDAQYF
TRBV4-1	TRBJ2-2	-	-	TGCGCCAGCAGCCAAGTAGGACTTCGCTCCGGGGAGCTGTTTTTT	CASSQVGLRSGELFF
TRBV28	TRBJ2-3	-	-	TGTGCCAGCAGCAGTGGACAGAAGCTGACAGATACGCAGTATTTT	CASSSGQKLTDTQYF
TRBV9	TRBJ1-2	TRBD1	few	TGTGCCAGCAGCGTTGACAGGGAGTTGAAAGGCTACACCTTC	CASSVDRELKGYTF
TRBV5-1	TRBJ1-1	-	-	TGCGCCAGCAGCTTGGCCATGGGGGACACTGAAGCTTTCTTT	CASSLAMGDTEAFF
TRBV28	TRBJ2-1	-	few	TGTGCCAGCAGTCGAAGCGGTTTCTCCTACAATGAGCAGTTCTTC	CASSRSGFSYNEQFF
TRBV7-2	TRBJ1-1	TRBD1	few	TGTGCCAGCATTCACAGGGGTTTTACGAATGGGGGCACTGAAGCTTTCTTT	CASIHRGFTNGGTEAFF
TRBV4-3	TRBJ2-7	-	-	TGCGCCAGCAGCCAAGGAGAGGGACCCTACGAGCAGTACTTC	CASSQGEGPYEQYF
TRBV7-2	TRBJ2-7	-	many	TGTGCCAGCAGCCCGAGAGGTTCCTACGAGCAGTACTTC	CASSPRGSYEQYF
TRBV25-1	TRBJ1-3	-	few	TGTGCCAGCAGTGAATTGGGGGCAGGGACACTCTCTGGAAACACCATATATTTT	CASSELGAGTLSGNTIYF
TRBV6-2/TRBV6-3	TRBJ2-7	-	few	TGTGCCAGCAGTAGGCTTCACTCCGAGCAGTACTTC	CASSRLHSEQYF
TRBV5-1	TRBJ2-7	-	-	TGCGCCAGCAGCTTGGGAGGGTCGATTAGCTCCTACGAGCAGTACTTC	CASSLGGSISSYEQYF
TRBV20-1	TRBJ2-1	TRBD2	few	TGCAGTGCCTCCAGACTAGCGGCTTACAATGAGCAGTTCTTC	CSASRLAAYNEQFF
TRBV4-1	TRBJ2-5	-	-	TGCGCCAGCAGCCAAGATTCAGGATTCCAAGAGACCCAGTACTTC	CASSQDSGFQETQYF
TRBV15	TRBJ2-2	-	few	TGTGCCACCTCGGCCGGGACGGGCAACACCGGGGAGCTGTTTTTT	CATSAGTGNTGELFF
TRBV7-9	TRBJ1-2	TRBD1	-	TGTGCCAGCAGCCTGACAGGGGTTGGCTATGGCTACACCTTC	CASSLTGVGYGYTF
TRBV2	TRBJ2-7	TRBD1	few	TGTGCCAGCAGTGAACAAGCCGGACAGGGAGGGTACTTC	CASSEQAGQGGYF
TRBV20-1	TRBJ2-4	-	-	TGCAGTGCTAGAAATGAGGACCTCAAAAACATTCAGTACTTC	CSARNEDLKNIQYF
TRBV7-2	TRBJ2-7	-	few	TGTGCCAGCAGCGCCCGGGGTGGGACCTTTACCTACGAGCAGTACTTC	CASSARGGTFTYEQYF
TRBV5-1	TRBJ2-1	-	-	TGCGCCAGCAGCTTGGAGGAGGGGTCGAGCTCCTACAATGAGCAGTTCTTC	CASSLEEGSSSYNEQFF
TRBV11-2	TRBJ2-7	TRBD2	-	TGTGCCAGCAGCTTAGGGACTAGCGGGGGGGCGGTGTACTTC	CASSLGTSGGAVYF
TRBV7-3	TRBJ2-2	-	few	TGTGCCAGCAGGCGGACTTCTAACACCGGGGAGCTGCTTTTT	CASRRTSNTGELLF
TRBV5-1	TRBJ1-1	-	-	TGCGCCAGCAGCTTCAGGTGGGGAGAGGACACTGAAGCTTTCTTT	CASSFRWGEDTEAFF
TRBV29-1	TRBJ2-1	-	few	TGCAGCTTTGAGTCACTTGCTGAGCAGTTCTTC	CSFESLAEQFF
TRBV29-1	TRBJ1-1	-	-	TGCGGCGTTGAAGGTCGGATGAACACTGAAGCTTTCTTT	CGVEGRMNTEAFF
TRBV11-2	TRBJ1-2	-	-	TGTGCCAGCCGAATGATCGGGGGAAGCGGCTACACCTTC	CASRMIGGSGYTF
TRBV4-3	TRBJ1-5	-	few	TGCGCCAGCAGCCAAGATGAGACAGGAGGGAGTCAGCCCCAGCATTTT	CASSQDETGGSQPQHF
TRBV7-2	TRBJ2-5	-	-	TGTGCCGGCAGCTCAGCGGGCGGGCTTGAGACCCAGTACTTC	CAGSSAGGLETQYF
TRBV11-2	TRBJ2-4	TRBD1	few	TGTGCCAGCAGCTTTGACAGGGTTTCGGACATTCAGTACTTC	CASSFDRVSDIQYF
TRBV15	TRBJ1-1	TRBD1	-	TGTGCCACCAGAGGGGGGACAGGGGTCCTCAGGACTGAAGCTTTCTTT	CATRGGTGVLRTEAFF
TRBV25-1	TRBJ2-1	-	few	TGTGCCAGCAGTGAATCCGTAGGGCCAGGCAGCTCCTACAATGAGCAGTTCTTC	CASSESVGPGSSYNEQFF
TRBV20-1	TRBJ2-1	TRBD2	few	TGCAGTGCTGGTCAACTACTAGCGGGGTTAAACAATGAGCAGTTCTTC	CSAGQLLAGLNNEQFF
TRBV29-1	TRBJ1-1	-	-	TGCAGCGTTGCCTCCCGGGAAAGTGATGAAGCTTTCTTT	CSVASRESDEAFF
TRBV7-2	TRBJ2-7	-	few	TGTGCCAGCAGTTCCCCCGGACAGAGATCCTACGAGCAGTACTTC	CASSSPGQRSYEQYF
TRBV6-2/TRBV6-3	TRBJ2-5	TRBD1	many	TGTGCCAGCACAGGGGGACCCTCGGTGGAGACCCAGTACTTC	CASTGGPSVETQYF
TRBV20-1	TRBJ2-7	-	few	TGCAGTGCTAGTCGACAGCGAAACTCCTACGAGCAGTACTTC	CSASRQRNSYEQYF
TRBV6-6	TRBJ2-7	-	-	TGTGCCAGCAGACCCCCCGGGAGCTCCTACGAGCAGTACTTC	CASRPPGSSYEQYF
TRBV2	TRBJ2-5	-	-	TGTGCCAGCAGTGAAATTTTAATAGACCCGGACCAAGAGACCCAGTACTTC	CASSEILIDPDQETQYF
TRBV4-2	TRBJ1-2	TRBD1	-	TGTGCCAGCACCAGGGACAGGAGGTTTGACCGTGGCTACACCTTC	CASTRDRRFDRGYTF
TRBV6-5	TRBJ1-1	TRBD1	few	TGTGCCAGCAGTTCCACCAGGACAGGGAAGAACACTGAAGCTTTCTTT	CASSSTRTGKNTEAFF
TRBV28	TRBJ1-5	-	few	TGTGCCAGCAGTCCTCGGTTGGGTTATCAGCCCCAGCATTTT	CASSPRLGYQPQHF
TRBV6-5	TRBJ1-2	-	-	TGTGCCAGCAGTTACGACAGGTTGGGTGGCTACACCTTC	CASSYDRLGGYTF
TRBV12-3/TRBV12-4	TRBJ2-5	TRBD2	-	TGTGCCAGCAGTTCCCGACTAGCGGGAGAAGAGACCCAGTACTTC	CASSSRLAGEETQYF
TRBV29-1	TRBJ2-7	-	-	TGCAGCGTCGAAGGCGCCCCTAGCAGGTCTGGCTCCTACGAGCAGTACTTC	CSVEGAPSRSGSYEQYF